These 22 T cell receptor beta chains share one sample of origin, sequenced in a study of T cells and Merkel cell carcinoma outcomes. Produced via immunoSEQ multiplex PCR; TCRdb's table is partial and in-frame only. The repertoire includes 4,000 to 5,500 clones, roughly 84% of them detected once, and less than 6% sits in the top ten. The sequencing input was tumor tissue from Merkel cell carcinoma. The receptor set was obtained from a human donor with Merkel cell carcinoma.

Only a few counts were recorded for this clone. The CDR3 DNA follows: TGTGCCAGCAGCGATCCCCTAGACACGACTAGCACAGATACGCAGTATTTT. This encodes CASSDPLDTTSTDTQYF. The rearrangement uses TRBV7-9 and TRBJ2-3; no clear D. Germline V gene sequence: CDR1 SEHNR, CDR2 FQNEAQ (reference sequence). The CDR3 contains 17 residues. The V and J ends lost 5 bases and 0 bases respectively, with 18 bases between them.

This clone was recorded a few times. The chain joins TRBV28 to TRBJ2-1; 11 bases are shared with TRBD2. This CDR3 is built from 15 residues. CDR1 and CDR2 (germline): MDHEN, SYDVKM. J was trimmed by 3 bases and V by 6 bases; bases with no gene match: 4. The CDR3 is CASRLTSGGYNEQFF. The DNA of the CDR3 is TGTGCCAGCAGGCTAACTAGCGGGGGCTACAATGAGCAGTTCTTC. Drawing the rest from reference TRBV28 and TRBJ2-1, the complete variable domain is DVKVTQSSRYLVKRTGEKVFLECVQDMDHENMFWYRQDPGLGLRLIYFSYDVKMKEKGDIPEGYSVSREKKERFSLILESASTNQTSMYLCASRLTSGGYNEQFFGPGTRLTVL.

The chain recombines TRBV6-1 with TRBJ1-1; possible D gene TRBD1, 5 bases. CDR1 and CDR2 from the germline V gene are MNHNS and SASEGT. The CDR3 is made up of 15 amino acids. V lost 4 bases to trimming and J lost 1 base, with 13 bases between them. CDR3 sequence (DNA): TGTGCCAGCAGTGCCCAACAGGCGACGAACACTGAAGCTTTCTTT. This encodes CASSAQQATNTEAFF.

V is TRBV7-8 and J is TRBJ1-2; D is ambiguous. The germline gives CDR1 SGHVS, CDR2 FQNEAQ. The CDR3 contains 12 residues. Trimming shortened V by 1 base and J by 6 bases, and 6 bases separated the two germline ends. The CDR3 loop reads CASSLDRNGYTF. The CDR3 coding sequence is TGTGCCAGCAGCTTAGATCGCAATGGCTACACCTTC.

CDR3 region: CASSPFRGSYEQYF. CDR3 nucleotides: TGTGCCAGCTCACCCTTCCGAGGGTCCTACGAGCAGTACTTC. This rearrangement joins TRBV18 to TRBJ2-7; perhaps TRBD2 as D (5 bases). Looked up from germline, CDR1 is KGHSH and CDR2 is LQKENI. The germline V and J ends were trimmed by 3 bases and 1 base, with 10 bases remaining between them. The CDR3 is 14 residues long.

This clone is a singleton in its sample. This chain joins TRBV5-1 and TRBJ2-5; the D gene could be TRBD1 or TRBD2 (6 bases each). This CDR3 spans 15 amino acids. Germline loops: CDR1 SGHRS, CDR2 YFSETQ. V lost 0 bases to trimming and J lost 4 bases, with 13 bases between them. The CDR3 loop is CASSLVGGGGETQYF. The CDR3 DNA reads TGCGCCAGCAGCTTGGTAGGGGGAGGCGGAGAGACCCAGTACTTC.

This clone was observed a single time. The chain recombines TRBV19 with TRBJ2-3; D ambiguous. Germline V gene data show CDR1 as LNHDA and CDR2 as SQIVND (reference sequence). The CDR3 consists of 15 residues. Trimming shortened V by 5 bases and J by 4 bases, and 16 bases separated the two germline ends. Here the CDR3 reads CASSAATARADTQYF. The CDR3 nucleotides read TGTGCCAGTAGTGCCGCCACGGCACGGGCAGATACGCAGTATTTT.

This clone has a handful of counts. This sequence joins TRBV6-1 and TRBJ1-6; D is perhaps TRBD1 (5 bases). Germline V gives CDR1 MNHNS, CDR2 SASEGT. The CDR3 has 16 residues. Trimming removed 4 bases at V and 0 bases at J, with 10 bases between. CDR3 in amino acids: CASSVTGDSYNSPLHF. DNA of the CDR3: TGTGCCAGCAGTGTTACAGGCGACTCCTATAATTCACCCCTCCACTTT.

Points on this clone: At one end, the junction sequence differs from germline, possibly due to a read error. Other DNA sequences from this sample encode an identical CDR3 as well. The chain carries TRBV5-1 and TRBJ1-1; possible D gene TRBD1, 6 bases. This CDR3 has 17 amino acids. CDR1 is SGHRS, CDR2 YFSETQ, per germline. The CDR3 nucleotides read TGCGCCAGCAGCTTGGCCCTCACAGGGACCCTGAATACTGAAGCTTTCTTT. Translated, it gives CASSLALTGTLNTEAFF.

The chain recombines TRBV4-3 with TRBJ2-7; no firm D call. The CDR3 sequence is 16 residues long. V shed 0 bases and J shed 2 bases, with 14 bases lying between them. Germline V lookup: CDR1 LGHNA, CDR2 YSLEER. The CDR3 loop reads CASSQDRSNLAYEQYF. The CDR3 nucleotides read TGCGCCAGCAGCCAAGATCGCAGTAACCTTGCCTACGAGCAGTACTTC.

This sequence joins TRBV10-3 and TRBJ1-1; 9 positions match TRBD1. Germline loops: CDR1 ENHRY, CDR2 SYGVKD. The ends lost 3 bases at V and 0 bases at J; junction bases unmatched: 5. This CDR3 is built from 16 residues. As DNA, the CDR3 is TGTGCCATCAGTGAACAGGGGGCGCTGATGAACACTGAAGCTTTCTTT. Its protein product is CAISEQGALMNTEAFF.

The rearrangement links TRBV7-2 to TRBJ1-4; D remains ambiguous. V was clipped by 3 bases and J by 4 bases, with 9 bases between them. The CDR3 totals 14 residues. Germline lookup yields CDR1 SGHTA and CDR2 FQGNSA. The CDR3 nucleotides read TGTGCCAGCAGCTTCGGGGTTGGTAATGAAAAACTGTTTTTT. This sequence encodes CASSFGVGNEKLFF.

In this sample, this clone turned up once. The rearrangement joins TRBV6-5 to TRBJ2-2; D unresolved. The germline CDR1 and CDR2 sequences are MNHEY and SVGAGI. V was trimmed by 4 bases and J by 5 bases, leaving 5 bases between them. The CDR3 covers 12 residues. The chain's CDR3 is CASSLETGELFF. For the CDR3, the DNA is TGTGCCAGCAGTTTAGAGACCGGGGAGCTGTTTTTT.

The V call is TRBV18, the J call TRBJ2-1; TRBD2 aligns across 7 bases. Trimming took 3 bases from V and 10 from J; bases not matched to a gene: 3. The CDR3 totals 12 residues. Germline V gene data show CDR1 as KGHSH and CDR2 as LQKENI. The CDR3 coding sequence is TGTGCCAGCTCACCCGGGACTATCGAGCAGTTCTTC. This sequence encodes CASSPGTIEQFF.

The chain couples TRBV15 to TRBJ2-5; D is tentatively TRBD1 or TRBD2 (5 bases each). This CDR3 has 17 amino acids. Germline V lookup: CDR1 LNHNV, CDR2 YYDKDF (reference sequence). Trimming cost V 0 bases and J 0 bases, with 14 bases left between them. CDR3 sequence: CATSREPGRTYQETQYF. The CDR3 DNA sequence: TGTGCCACCAGCAGAGAGCCGGGACGGACTTACCAAGAGACCCAGTACTTC.

This clone has only a few counts. The chain couples TRBV7-2 to TRBJ1-1; perhaps TRBD1 as D (6 bases). Germline V lookup: CDR1 SGHTA, CDR2 FQGNSA. V gave up 1 base and J gave up 4 bases, with 13 bases separating them. The CDR3 is 15 residues long. CDR3 nucleotides: TGTGCCAGCAGCTTAGTTACGGGGGCGCGCACTGAAGCTTTCTTT. Protein sequence: CASSLVTGARTEAFF.

Worth noting for this clone: In the same sample, other DNA sequences code for this CDR3. V gene TRBV25-1 combines with J gene TRBJ2-1; unclear D gene. Trimming took off 6 bases at V and 4 bases at J, with 7 bases between the two ends. Germline V gene data show CDR1 as MGHDK and CDR2 as SYGVNS. The CDR3 loop spans 12 amino acids. CDR3 coding DNA: TGTGCCAGCAGGGGCGGTTACAATGAGCAGTTCTTC. Protein: CASRGGYNEQFF.

The table lists this clone with a count of one. V and J are TRBV15 and TRBJ2-1; possible D gene TRBD2, 5 bases. V lost 10 bases and J 3 bases, leaving 22 bases between the germline ends. The CDR3 consists of 16 residues. Germline V lookup: CDR1 LNHNV, CDR2 YYDKDF (reference sequence). CDR3 in DNA: TGTGCCATATCTAGTAGCGCCGGGGATCTCTACAATGAGCAGTTCTTC. The encoded protein is CAISSSAGDLYNEQFF.

The chain links TRBV10-3 to TRBJ1-4; TRBD1 might be the D (5 bases). The V gene lost 0 bases and the J gene lost 6 bases, with 8 bases spanning the gap. Per germline, CDR1 ENHRY and CDR2 SYGVKD. This CDR3 has 14 amino acids. The CDR3 DNA sequence: TGTGCCATCAGTGAGTCGGGGGGGGATGAAAAACTGTTTTTT. This encodes CAISESGGDEKLFF.

The chain combines TRBV5-4 with TRBJ2-2; 12 bases match TRBD2. Per germline, CDR1 SGHNT and CDR2 YYREEE (reference sequence). CDR3 length equals 18 residues. Germline trimming cut 2 bases from V and 6 bases from J; bases unmatched to any gene: 11. The CDR3 DNA follows: TGTGCCAGCAGCTTTCCGGGACTAGCGGGTCCCGGGGCCGGGGAGCTGTTTTTT. Translation: CASSFPGLAGPGAGELFF.

This clone was detected only once. The rearrangement joins TRBV4-3 to TRBJ2-5; no firm D call. Germline-derived CDR1 and CDR2 are LGHNA and YSLEER. The CDR3 length is 15 residues. The ends were cut back, 0 bases at V and 4 bases at J, with 12 bases in the middle. The CDR3 region has the DNA TGCGCCAGCAGCCAAGATCGCGGATGGCGAGAGACCCAGTACTTC. It codes for CASSQDRGWRETQYF.

V usage is TRBV30 and J usage is TRBJ2-2; D not resolved. V was pared by 0 bases and J by 6 bases, with 2 bases between. Per germline, CDR1 GTSNPN and CDR2 SVGIG (reference sequence). There are 11 residues in the CDR3. CDR3 sequence reads: CAWSVAGELFF. The CDR3 coding sequence is TGTGCCTGGAGTGTAGCCGGGGAGCTGTTTTTT.